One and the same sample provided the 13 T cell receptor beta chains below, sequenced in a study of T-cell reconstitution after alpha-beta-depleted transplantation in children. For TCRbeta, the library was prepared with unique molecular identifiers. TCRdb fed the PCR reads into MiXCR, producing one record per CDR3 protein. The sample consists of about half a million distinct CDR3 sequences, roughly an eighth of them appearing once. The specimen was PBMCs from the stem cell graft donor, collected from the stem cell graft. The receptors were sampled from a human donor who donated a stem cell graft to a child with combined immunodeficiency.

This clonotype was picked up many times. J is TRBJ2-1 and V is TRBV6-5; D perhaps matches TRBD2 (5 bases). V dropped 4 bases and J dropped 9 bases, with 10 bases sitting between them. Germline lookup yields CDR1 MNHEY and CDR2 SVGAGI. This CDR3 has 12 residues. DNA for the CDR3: TGTGCCAGCAGTTCTATTCGGGGTGAGCAGTTCTTC. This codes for CASSSIRGEQFF.

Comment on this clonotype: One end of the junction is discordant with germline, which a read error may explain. CDR3 amino acids: CASSPQGGRIWNTEAFF. In DNA, the CDR3 is TGTGCCAGCTCCCCACAGGGGGGACGAATCTGGAACACTGAAGCTTTCTTT. The chain combines TRBV18 with TRBJ1-1; 8 bases map to TRBD1. CDR3 length: 17 residues. In germline, CDR1 is KGHSH, CDR2 LQKENI. Using reference TRBV18 and TRBJ1-1 for the parts outside the CDR3, the full variable domain is NAGVMQNPRHLVRRRGQEARLRCSPMKGHSHVYWYRQLPEEGLKFMVYLQKENIIDESGMPKERFSAEFPKEGPSILRIQQVVRGDSAAYFCASSPQGGRIWNTEAFFGQGTRLTVV.

The CDR3 here is CASSLVAASGSYEQYF. The CDR3, as DNA: TGTGCCAGCAGTTTAGTTGCGGCTAGCGGGAGTTACGAGCAGTACTTC. V is TRBV27 and J is TRBJ2-7, with TRBD2 identical over 10 bases. Losses at the gene ends were 2 bases for V and 4 bases for J; bases not matched to a gene: 8. CDR3 length equals 16 residues. CDR1 and CDR2 from the germline V gene are MNHEY and SMNVEV (reference sequence).

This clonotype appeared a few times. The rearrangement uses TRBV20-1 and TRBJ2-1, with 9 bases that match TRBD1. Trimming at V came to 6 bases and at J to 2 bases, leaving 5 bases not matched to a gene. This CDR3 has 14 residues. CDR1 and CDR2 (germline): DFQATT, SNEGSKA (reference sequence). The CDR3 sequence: CSAPDRGTYNEQFF. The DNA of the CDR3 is TGCAGTGCCCCGGACAGGGGCACCTACAATGAGCAGTTCTTC.

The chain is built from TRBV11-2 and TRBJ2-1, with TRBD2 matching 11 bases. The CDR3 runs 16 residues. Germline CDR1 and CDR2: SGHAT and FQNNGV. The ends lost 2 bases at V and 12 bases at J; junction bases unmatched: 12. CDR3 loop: CASSLILGLAEDMQFF. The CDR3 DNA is TGTGCCAGCAGCTTAATCTTGGGACTAGCGGAGGATATGCAGTTCTTC.

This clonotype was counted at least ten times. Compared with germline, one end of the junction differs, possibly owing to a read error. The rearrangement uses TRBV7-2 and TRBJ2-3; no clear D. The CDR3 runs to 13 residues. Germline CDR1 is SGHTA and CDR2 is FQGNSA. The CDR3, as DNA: TGTGCCAGCAGTTTAGACCGCACAGATACGCAGTATTTT. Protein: CASSLDRTDTQYF.

CDR3 sequence (DNA): TGTGCCACCGGGGAATCCTTGAACACCGGGGAGCTGTTTTTT. Amino acids: CATGESLNTGELFF. V gene TRBV6-2 or TRBV6-3 combines with J gene TRBJ2-2; D is possibly TRBD2 (5 bases). In germline, CDR1 is MNHEY, CDR2 SVGEGT. The V gene lost 10 bases and the J gene lost 1 base, with 13 bases spanning the gap. The CDR3 runs to 14 residues.

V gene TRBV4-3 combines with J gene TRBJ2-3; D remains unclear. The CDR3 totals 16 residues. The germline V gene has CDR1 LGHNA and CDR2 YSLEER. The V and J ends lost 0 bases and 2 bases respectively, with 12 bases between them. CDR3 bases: TGCGCCAGCAGCCAAGAGGTCGGGTTTCTCACAGATACGCAGTATTTT. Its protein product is CASSQEVGFLTDTQYF.

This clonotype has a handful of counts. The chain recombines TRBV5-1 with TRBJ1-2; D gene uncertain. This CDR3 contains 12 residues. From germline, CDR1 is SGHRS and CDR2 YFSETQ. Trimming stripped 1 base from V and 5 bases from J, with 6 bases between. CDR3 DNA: TGCGCCAGCAGCTTGTATTGGTATGGCTACACCTTC. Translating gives CASSLYWYGYTF. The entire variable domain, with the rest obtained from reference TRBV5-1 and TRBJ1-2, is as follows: KAGVTQTPRYLIKTRGQQVTLSCSPISGHRSVSWYQQTPGQGLQFLFEYFSETQRNKGNFPGRFSGRQFSNSRSEMNVSTLELGDSALYLCASSLYWYGYTFGSGTRLTVV.

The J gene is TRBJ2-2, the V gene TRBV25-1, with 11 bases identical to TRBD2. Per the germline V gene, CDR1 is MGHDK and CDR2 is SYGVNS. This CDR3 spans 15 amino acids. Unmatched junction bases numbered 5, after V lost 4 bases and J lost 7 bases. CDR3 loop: CASSVLAGGLGELFF. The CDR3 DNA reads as TGTGCCAGCAGTGTTCTAGCGGGAGGACTCGGGGAGCTGTTTTTT.

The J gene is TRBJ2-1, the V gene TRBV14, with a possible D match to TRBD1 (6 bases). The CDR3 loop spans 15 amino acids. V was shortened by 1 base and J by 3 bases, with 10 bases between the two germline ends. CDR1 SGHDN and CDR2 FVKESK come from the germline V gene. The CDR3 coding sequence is TGTGCCAGCAGCCAAGTACAGGGAAGCTACAATGAGCAGTTCTTC. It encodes CASSQVQGSYNEQFF.

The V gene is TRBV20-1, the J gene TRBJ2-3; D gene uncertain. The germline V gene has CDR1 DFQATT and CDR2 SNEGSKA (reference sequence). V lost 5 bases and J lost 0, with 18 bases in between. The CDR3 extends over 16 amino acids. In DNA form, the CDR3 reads TGCAGTGCTCTTTGGGCCAAAGCGCCAAGCACAGATACGCAGTATTTT. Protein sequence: CSALWAKAPSTDTQYF.

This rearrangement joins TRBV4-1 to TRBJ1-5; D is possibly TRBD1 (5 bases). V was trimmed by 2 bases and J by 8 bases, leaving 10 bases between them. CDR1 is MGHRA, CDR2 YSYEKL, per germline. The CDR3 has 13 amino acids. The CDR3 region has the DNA TGCGCCAGCAGCCAACAGGGTTTGGAGCCCCAGCATTTT. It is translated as CASSQQGLEPQHF.